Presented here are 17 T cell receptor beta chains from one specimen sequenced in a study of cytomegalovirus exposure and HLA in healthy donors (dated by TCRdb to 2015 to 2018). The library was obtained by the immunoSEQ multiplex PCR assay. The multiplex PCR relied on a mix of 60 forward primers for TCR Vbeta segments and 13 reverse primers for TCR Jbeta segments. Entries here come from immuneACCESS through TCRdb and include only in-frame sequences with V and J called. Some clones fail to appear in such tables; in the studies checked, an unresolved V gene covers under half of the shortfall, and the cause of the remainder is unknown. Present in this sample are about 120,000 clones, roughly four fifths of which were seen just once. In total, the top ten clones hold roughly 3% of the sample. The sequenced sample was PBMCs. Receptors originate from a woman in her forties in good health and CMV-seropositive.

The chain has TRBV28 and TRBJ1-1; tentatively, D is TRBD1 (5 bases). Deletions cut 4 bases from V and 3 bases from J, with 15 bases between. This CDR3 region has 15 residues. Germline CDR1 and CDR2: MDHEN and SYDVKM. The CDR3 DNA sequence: TGTGCCAGCAGTTATACCTCCCGGGGGTACACTGAAGCTTTCTTT. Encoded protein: CASSYTSRGYTEAFF.

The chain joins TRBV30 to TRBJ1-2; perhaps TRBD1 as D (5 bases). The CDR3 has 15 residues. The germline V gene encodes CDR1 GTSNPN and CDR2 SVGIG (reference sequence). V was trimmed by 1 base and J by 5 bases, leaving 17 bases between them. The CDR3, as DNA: TGTGCCTGGAGTGGGATTGGGGCAAGTAGTTATGGCTACACCTTC. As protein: CAWSGIGASSYGYTF.

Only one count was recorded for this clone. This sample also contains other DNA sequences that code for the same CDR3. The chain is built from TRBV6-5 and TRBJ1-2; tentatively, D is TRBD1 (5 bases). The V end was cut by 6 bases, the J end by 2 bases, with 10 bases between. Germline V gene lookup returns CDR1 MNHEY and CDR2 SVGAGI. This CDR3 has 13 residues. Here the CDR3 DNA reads TGTGCCAGCAGCCTGACAGCGAACTATGGCTACACCTTC. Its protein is CASSLTANYGYTF.

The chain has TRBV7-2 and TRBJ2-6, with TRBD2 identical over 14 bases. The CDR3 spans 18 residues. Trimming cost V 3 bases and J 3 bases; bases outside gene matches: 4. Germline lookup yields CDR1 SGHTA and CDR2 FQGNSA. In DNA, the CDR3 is TGTGCCAGCAGCTTGGGGGGACTAGCGGGAGTTGGGGCCAACGTCCTGACTTTC. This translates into CASSLGGLAGVGANVLTF.

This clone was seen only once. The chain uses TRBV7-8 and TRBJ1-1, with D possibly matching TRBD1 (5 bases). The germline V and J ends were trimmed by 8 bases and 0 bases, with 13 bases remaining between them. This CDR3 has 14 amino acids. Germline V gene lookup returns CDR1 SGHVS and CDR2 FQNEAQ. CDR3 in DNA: TGTGCCAGCGGTATTAGACAGTTGAACACTGAAGCTTTCTTT. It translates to CASGIRQLNTEAFF.

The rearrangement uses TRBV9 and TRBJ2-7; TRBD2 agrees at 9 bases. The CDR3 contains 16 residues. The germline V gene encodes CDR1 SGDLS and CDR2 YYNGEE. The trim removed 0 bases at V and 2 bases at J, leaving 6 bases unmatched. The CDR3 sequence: CASSVGGLAKTYEQYF. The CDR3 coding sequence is TGTGCCAGCAGCGTAGGAGGACTAGCGAAGACCTACGAGCAGTACTTC. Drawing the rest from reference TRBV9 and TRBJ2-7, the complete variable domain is DSGVTQTPKHLITATGQRVTLRCSPRSGDLSVYWYQQSLDQGLQFLIQYYNGEERAKGNILERFSAQQFPDLHSELNLSSLELGDSALYFCASSVGGLAKTYEQYFGPGTRLTVT.

CDR3 sequence (DNA): TGTGCCAGCAGTGACTATACTTCAGATACGCAGTATTTT. Translating gives CASSDYTSDTQYF. This sequence joins TRBV2 and TRBJ2-3; D not certain. CDR3 size: 13 residues. V lost 3 bases and J lost 4, with 8 bases in between. The germline V gene encodes CDR1 SNHLY and CDR2 FYNNEI. Combining the CDR3 with reference TRBV2 and TRBJ2-3 gives the whole variable domain EPEVTQTPSHQVTQMGQEVILRCVPISNHLYFYWYRQILGQKVEFLVSFYNNEISEKSEIFDDQFSVERPDGSNFTLKIRSTKLEDSAMYFCASSDYTSDTQYFGPGTRLTVL.

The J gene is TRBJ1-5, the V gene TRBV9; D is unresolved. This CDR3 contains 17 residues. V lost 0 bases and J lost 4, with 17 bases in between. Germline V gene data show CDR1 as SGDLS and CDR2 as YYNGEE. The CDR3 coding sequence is TGTGCCAGCAGCGTAGGCCCCTCGGGGTGGGGTAATCAGCCCCAGCATTTT. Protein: CASSVGPSGWGNQPQHF.

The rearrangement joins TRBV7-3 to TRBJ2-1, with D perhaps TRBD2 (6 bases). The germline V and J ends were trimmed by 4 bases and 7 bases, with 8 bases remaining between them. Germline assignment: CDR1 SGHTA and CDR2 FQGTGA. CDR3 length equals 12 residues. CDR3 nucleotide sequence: TGTGCCAGCAGCTCGGAGGGGAATGAGCAGTTCTTC. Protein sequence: CASSSEGNEQFF. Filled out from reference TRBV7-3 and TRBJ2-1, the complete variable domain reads GAGVSQTPSNKVTEKGKYVELRCDPISGHTALYWYRQSLGQGPEFLIYFQGTGAADDSGLPNDRFFAVRPEGSVSTLKIQRTERGDSAVYLCASSSEGNEQFFGPGTRLTVL.

The CDR3 DNA reads as TGTGCCAGCAGTGAGTACAGGGACTACGAGCAGTACTTC. Amino acids: CASSEYRDYEQYF. The chain carries TRBV2 and TRBJ2-7; D might be TRBD1 (6 bases). The CDR3 is made up of 13 amino acids. CDR1 is SNHLY and CDR2 is FYNNEI in the germline V gene. V lost 3 bases to trimming and J lost 3 bases, with 9 bases between them.

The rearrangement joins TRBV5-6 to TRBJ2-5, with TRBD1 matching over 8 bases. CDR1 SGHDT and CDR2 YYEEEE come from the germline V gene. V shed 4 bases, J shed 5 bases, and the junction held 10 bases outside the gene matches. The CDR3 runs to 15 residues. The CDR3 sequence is CASSGGQVKGETQYF. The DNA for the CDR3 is TGTGCCAGCAGCGGGGGACAGGTCAAAGGGGAGACCCAGTACTTC. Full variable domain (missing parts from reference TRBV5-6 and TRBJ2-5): DAGVTQSPTHLIKTRGQQVTLRCSPKSGHDTVSWYQQALGQGPQFIFQYYEEEERQRGNFPDRFSGHQFPNYSSELNVNALLLGDSALYLCASSGGQVKGETQYFGPGTRLLVL.

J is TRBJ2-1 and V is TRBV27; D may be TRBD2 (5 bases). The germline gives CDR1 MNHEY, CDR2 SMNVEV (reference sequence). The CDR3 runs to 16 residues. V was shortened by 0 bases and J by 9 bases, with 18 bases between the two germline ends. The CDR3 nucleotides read TGTGCCAGCAGTTTATCGTCCCTAGCCGCCCCGGCTGAGCAGTTCTTC. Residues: CASSLSSLAAPAEQFF.

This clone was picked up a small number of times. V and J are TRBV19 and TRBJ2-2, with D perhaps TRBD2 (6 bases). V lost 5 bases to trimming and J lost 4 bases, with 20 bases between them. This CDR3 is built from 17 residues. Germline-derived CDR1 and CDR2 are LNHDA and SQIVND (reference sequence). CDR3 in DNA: TGTGCCAGTAGTCCCGGGCCTTTTCAAGCGGGCACCGGGGAGCTGTTTTTT. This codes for CASSPGPFQAGTGELFF.

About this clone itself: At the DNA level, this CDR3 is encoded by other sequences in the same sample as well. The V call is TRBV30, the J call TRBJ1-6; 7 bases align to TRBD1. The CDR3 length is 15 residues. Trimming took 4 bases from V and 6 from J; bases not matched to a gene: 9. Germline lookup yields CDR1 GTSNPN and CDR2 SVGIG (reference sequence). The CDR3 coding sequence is TGTGCCTGGAAGGTAACAGGGACAGTTAATTCACCCCTCCACTTT. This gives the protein CAWKVTGTVNSPLHF.

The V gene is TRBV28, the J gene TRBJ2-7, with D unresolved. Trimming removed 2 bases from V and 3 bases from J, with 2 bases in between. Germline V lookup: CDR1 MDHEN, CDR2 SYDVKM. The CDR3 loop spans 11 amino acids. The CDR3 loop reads CASSLLYEQYF. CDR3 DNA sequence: TGTGCCAGCAGTTTACTCTACGAGCAGTACTTC. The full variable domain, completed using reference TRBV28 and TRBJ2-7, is DVKVTQSSRYLVKRTGEKVFLECVQDMDHENMFWYRQDPGLGLRLIYFSYDVKMKEKGDIPEGYSVSREKKERFSLILESASTNQTSMYLCASSLLYEQYFGPGTRLTVT.

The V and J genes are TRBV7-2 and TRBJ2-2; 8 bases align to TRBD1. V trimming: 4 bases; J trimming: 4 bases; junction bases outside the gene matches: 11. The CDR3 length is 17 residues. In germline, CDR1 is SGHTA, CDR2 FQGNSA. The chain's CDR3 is CASSSPRGRRVTGELFF. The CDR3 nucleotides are TGTGCCAGCAGCTCACCCAGGGGGCGCCGGGTCACCGGGGAGCTGTTTTTT.

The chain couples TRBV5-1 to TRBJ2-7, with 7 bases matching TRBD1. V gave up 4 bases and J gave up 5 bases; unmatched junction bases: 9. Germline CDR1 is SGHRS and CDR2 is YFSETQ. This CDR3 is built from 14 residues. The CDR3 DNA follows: TGCGCCAGCAGCCGCAGACAGGGTTTGAACGAGCAGTACTTC. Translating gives CASSRRQGLNEQYF.